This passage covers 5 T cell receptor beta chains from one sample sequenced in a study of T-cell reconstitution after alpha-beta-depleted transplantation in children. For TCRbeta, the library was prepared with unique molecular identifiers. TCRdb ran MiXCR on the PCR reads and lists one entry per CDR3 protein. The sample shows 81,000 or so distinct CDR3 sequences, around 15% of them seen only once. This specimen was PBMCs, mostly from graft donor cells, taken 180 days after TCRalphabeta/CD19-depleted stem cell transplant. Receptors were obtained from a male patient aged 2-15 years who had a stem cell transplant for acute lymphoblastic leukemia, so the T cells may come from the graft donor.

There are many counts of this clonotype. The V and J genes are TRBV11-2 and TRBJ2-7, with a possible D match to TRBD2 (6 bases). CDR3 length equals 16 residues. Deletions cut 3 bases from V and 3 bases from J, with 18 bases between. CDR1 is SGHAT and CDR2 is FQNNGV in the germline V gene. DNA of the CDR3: TGTGCCAGCAGCTTGTTTCTAGCGCGTAACATCTACGAGCAGTACTTC. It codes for CASSLFLARNIYEQYF.

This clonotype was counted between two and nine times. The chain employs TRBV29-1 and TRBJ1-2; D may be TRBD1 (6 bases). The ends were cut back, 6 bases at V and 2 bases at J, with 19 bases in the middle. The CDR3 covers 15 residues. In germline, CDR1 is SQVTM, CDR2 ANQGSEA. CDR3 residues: CSVQAVGGPNYGYTF. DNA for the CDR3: TGCAGCGTCCAAGCCGTTGGGGGGCCCAACTATGGCTACACCTTC.

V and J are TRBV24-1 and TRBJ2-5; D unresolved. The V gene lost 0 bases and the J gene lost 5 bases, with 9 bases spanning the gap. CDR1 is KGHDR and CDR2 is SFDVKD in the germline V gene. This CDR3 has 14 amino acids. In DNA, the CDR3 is TGTGCCACCAGTGATTTGGGGGTTTCGGAGACCCAGTACTTC. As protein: CATSDLGVSETQYF.

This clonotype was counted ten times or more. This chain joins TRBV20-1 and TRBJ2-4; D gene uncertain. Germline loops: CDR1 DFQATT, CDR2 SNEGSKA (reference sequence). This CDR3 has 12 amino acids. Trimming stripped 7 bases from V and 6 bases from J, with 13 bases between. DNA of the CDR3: TGCAGTGTTGGAACCTCGGGAAACATTCAGTACTTC. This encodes CSVGTSGNIQYF.

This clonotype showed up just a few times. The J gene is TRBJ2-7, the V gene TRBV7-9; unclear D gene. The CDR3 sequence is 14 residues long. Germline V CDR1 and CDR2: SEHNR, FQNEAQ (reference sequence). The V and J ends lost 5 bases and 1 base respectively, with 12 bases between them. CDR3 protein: CASSRPTDSYEQYF. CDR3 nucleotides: TGTGCCAGCAGCCGCCCGACGGATTCCTACGAGCAGTACTTC.